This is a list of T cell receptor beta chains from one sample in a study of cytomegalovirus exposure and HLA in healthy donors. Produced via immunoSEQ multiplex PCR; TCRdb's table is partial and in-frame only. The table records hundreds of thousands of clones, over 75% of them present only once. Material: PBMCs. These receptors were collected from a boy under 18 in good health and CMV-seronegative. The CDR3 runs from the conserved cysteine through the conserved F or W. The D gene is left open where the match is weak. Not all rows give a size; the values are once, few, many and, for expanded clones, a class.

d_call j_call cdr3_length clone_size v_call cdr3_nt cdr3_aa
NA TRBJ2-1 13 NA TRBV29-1 TGCAGCGTGGACCCAGGGAAAAGGAATGAGCAGTTCTTC CSVDPGKRNEQFF
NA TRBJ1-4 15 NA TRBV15 TGTGCCACCAGCAGGGGGAGGACACAGGATGAAAAACTGTTTTTT CATSRGRTQDEKLFF
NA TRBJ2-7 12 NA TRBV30 TGTGCCTGGAGTGTACGAGGTTACGAGCAGTACTTC CAWSVRGYEQYF
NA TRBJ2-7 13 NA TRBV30 TGTGCCTGGAGTGCCCACCTAGCAGGCGAGCAGTACTTC CAWSAHLAGEQYF
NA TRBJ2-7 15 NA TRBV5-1 TGCGCCAGCAGCTTTATTTCCGGGGGTTCCTACGAGCAGTACTTC CASSFISGGSYEQYF
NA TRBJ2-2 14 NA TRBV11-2 TGTGCCAGCAGCTTAGGGCCCCTGACCGGGGAGCTGTTTTTT CASSLGPLTGELFF
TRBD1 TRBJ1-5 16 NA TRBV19 TGTGCCAGTAGTAAGTACCGGGACAGAAGTAATCAGCCCCAGCATTTT CASSKYRDRSNQPQHF
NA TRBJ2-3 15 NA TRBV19 TGTGCCAGTAGTACCTCGATTACTAGCACAGATACGCAGTATTTT CASSTSITSTDTQYF
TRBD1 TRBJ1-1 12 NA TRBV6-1 TGTGCCAGCAGTCGGCAGGGGGCGAGGGCTTTCTTT CASSRQGARAFF
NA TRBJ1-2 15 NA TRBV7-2 TGTGCCAGTTCCCTTAGGCGGACGGAGGCCTATGGCTACACCTTC CASSLRRTEAYGYTF
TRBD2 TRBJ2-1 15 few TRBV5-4 TGTGCCAGCAGCTCCCGGACTAGCGGGGAGTATGAGCAGTTCTTC CASSSRTSGEYEQFF
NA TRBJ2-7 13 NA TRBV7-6 TGTGCCAGCAGCTTCACTAACTCCTACGAGCAGTACTTC CASSFTNSYEQYF
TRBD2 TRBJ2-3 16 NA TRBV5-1 TGCGCCAGCAGCTTGGACGGTAGCGGGAGCGGAGATACGCAGTATTTT CASSLDGSGSGDTQYF
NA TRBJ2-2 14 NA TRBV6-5 TGTGCCAGCAGTAGGGGTTCTCCCCCCGGGGAGCTGTTTTTT CASSRGSPPGELFF
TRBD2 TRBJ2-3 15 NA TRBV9 TGTGCCAGCAGCCCGGGACTAGCGGGAGCAGATACGCAGTATTTT CASSPGLAGADTQYF
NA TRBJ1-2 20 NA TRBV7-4 TGTGCCAGCAGCCCTTCCCCCGGGGGAACAGGAGTAGGAAAAAACTATGGCTACACCTTC CASSPSPGGTGVGKNYGYTF
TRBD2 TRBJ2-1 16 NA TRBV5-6 TGTGCCAGCAGCTTGGGAGCTAGCGGGGTGAGGGATGAGCAGTTCTTC CASSLGASGVRDEQFF
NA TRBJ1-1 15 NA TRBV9 TGTGCCAGCAGCGTAGCTCAAGGAGGAAACACTGAAGCTTTCTTT CASSVAQGGNTEAFF
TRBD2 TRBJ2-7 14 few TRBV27 TGTGCCAGCAGCCTACTAGCGGGGCTATACGAGCAGTACTTC CASSLLAGLYEQYF
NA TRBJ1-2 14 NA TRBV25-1 TGTGCCAGCAGTGATCTCGACAGTTTCTATGGCTACACCTTC CASSDLDSFYGYTF
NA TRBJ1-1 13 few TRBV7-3 TGTGCCAGCAGCTTAATTATCGACACTGAAGCTTTCTTT CASSLIIDTEAFF
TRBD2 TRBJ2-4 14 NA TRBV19 TGTGCCTGCGGGGGGCGATTGGGCAAAAACATTCAGTACTTC CACGGRLGKNIQYF
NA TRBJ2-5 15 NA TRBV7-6 TGTGCCAGCAGCCCACTCCGGAGCTACCAAGAGACCCAGTACTTC CASSPLRSYQETQYF
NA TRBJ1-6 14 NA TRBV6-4 TGTGCCAGCAGCATGACAGCGTTGGATTCACCCCTCCACTTT CASSMTALDSPLHF
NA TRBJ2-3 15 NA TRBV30 TGTGCCTGGAGTGTACGGGTCGGGGGCACAGATACGCAGTATTTT CAWSVRVGGTDTQYF
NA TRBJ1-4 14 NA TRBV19 TGTGCCACCGGACGGGGGGCAGGTAATGAAAAACTGTTTTTT CATGRGAGNEKLFF
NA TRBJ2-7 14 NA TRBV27 TGTGCCAGCAGTCGCGAGCGGGCGCTGAACGAGCAGTACTTC CASSRERALNEQYF
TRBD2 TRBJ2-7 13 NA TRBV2 TGTGCCAGCCTGGCGGGAGAGGGCTACGAGCAGTACTTC CASLAGEGYEQYF
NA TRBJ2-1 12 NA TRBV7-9 TGTGCCAGCAGCTTATTACTCGGTGAGCAGTTCTTC CASSLLLGEQFF